The clone carrying this TCR beta chain was recorded at least ten times. The data were obtained in a study of T cells in Graves' hyperthyroidism and ophthalmopathy. It was RNA transcripts that yielded the amplified TCR beta CDR3 regions. When the TCR CDR3 underwent first-round RT-PCR, the HTBI primer set was used. Via MiXCR, TCRdb re-called the multiplex PCR reads, giving one row per CDR3 protein. The repertoire holds about 250,000 distinct CDR3 sequences, with 12% to 15% as singletons. The germline gives CDR1 SGHAT, CDR2 FQNNGV. V lost 5 bases and J lost 5, with 19 bases in between. The CDR3 runs 15 residues.

The genes are TRBV11-2 and TRBJ2-7, with D possibly being TRBD2 (6 bases). This clonotype was sampled from a woman between 50 and 59 years old with Graves' hyperthyroidism that later progressed to Graves' ophthalmopathy. Sequenced sample: blood. CDR3 region: CASSLRRDVLDEQYF. In DNA, the CDR3 is TGTGCCAGCAGCCTCAGGAGGGATGTTCTTGACGAGCAGTACTTC.